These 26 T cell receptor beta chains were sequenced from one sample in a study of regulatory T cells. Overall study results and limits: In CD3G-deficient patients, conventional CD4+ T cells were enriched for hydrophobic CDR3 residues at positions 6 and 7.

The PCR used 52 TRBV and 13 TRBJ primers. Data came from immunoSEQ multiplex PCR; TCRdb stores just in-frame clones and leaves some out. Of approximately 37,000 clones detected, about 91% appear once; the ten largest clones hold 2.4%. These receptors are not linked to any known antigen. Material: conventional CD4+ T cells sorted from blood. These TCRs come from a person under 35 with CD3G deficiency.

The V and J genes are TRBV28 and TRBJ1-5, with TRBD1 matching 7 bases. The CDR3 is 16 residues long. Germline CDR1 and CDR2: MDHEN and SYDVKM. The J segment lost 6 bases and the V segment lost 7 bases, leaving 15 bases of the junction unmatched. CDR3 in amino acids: CASNRDSPMGGQPQHF. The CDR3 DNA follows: TGTGCCAGCAACCGGGACAGTCCAATGGGTGGTCAGCCCCAGCATTTT.

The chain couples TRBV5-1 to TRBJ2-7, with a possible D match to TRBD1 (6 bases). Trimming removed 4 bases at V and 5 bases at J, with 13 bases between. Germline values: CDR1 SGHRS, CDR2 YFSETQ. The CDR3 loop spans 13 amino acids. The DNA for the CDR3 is TGCGCCAGCAGCCCCTCGACAGGACACGAGCAGTACTTC. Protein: CASSPSTGHEQYF.

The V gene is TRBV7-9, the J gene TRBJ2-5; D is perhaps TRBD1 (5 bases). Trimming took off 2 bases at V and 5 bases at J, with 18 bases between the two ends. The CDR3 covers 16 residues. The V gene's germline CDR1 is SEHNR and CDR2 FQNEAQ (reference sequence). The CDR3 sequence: CASSLSFGVRVETQYF. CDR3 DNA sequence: TGTGCCAGCAGCTTATCTTTCGGTGTCAGGGTGGAGACCCAGTACTTC. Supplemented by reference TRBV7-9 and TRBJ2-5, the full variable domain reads DTGVSQNPRHKITKRGQNVTFRCDPISEHNRLYWYRQTLGQGPEFLTYFQNEAQLEKSRLLSDRFSAERPKGSFSTLEIQRTEQGDSAMYLCASSLSFGVRVETQYFGPGTRLLVL.

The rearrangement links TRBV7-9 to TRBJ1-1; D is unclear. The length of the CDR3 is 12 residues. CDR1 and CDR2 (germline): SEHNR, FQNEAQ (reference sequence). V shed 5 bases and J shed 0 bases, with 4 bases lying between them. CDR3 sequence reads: CASSHMNTEAFF. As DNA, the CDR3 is TGTGCCAGCAGCCACATGAACACTGAAGCTTTCTTT. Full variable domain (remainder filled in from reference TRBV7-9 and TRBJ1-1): DTGVSQNPRHKITKRGQNVTFRCDPISEHNRLYWYRQTLGQGPEFLTYFQNEAQLEKSRLLSDRFSAERPKGSFSTLEIQRTEQGDSAMYLCASSHMNTEAFFGQGTRLTVV.

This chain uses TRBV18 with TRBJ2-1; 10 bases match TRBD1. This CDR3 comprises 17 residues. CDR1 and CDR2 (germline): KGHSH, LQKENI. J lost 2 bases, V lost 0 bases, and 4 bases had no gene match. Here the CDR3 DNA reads TGTGCCAGCTCACCACCCAAGGGGACAGGGGCCTACAATGAGCAGTTCTTC. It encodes CASSPPKGTGAYNEQFF.

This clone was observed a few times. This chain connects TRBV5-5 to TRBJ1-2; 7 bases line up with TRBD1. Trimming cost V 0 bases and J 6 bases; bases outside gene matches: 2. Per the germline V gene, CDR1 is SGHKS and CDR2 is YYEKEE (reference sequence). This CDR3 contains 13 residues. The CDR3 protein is CASSLGQGHGYTF. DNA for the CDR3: TGTGCCAGCAGCTTGGGACAGGGCCATGGCTACACCTTC.

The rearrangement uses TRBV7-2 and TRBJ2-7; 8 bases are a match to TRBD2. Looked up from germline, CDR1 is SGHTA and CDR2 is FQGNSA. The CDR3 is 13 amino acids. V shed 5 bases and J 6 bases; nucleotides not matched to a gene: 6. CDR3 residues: CASSPRLATEQYF. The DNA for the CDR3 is TGTGCCAGCAGCCCCCGACTAGCGACCGAGCAGTACTTC.

Here the CDR3 reads CASSYSRGGEAFF. The CDR3 coding sequence is TGTGCCAGCAGTTACTCCAGGGGTGGTGAAGCTTTCTTT. V is TRBV6-5 and J is TRBJ1-1; a possible D gene is TRBD1 (6 bases). The length of the CDR3 is 13 residues. Trimming took off 0 bases at V and 7 bases at J, with 9 bases between the two ends. CDR1 is MNHEY and CDR2 is SVGAGI in the germline V gene.

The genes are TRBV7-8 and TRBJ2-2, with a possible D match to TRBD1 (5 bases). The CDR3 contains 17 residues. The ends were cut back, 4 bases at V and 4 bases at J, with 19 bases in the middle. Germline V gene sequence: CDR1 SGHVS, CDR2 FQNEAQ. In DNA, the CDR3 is TGTGCCAGCAGCTCTCGTTCTACCTTAAGGGGCACCGGGGAGCTGTTTTTT. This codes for CASSSRSTLRGTGELFF. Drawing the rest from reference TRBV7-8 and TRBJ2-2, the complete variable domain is GAGVSQSPRYKVAKRGQDVALRCDPISGHVSLFWYQQALGQGPEFLTYFQNEAQLDKSGLPSDRFFAERPEGSVSTLKIQRTQQEDSAVYLCASSSRSTLRGTGELFFGEGSRLTVL.

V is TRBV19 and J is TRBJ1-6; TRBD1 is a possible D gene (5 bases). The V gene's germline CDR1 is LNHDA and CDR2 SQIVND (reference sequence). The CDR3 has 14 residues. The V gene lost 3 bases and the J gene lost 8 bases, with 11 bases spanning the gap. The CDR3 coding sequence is TGTGCCAGTAGTATCGGGGGGACGCATTCACCCCTCCACTTT. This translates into CASSIGGTHSPLHF.

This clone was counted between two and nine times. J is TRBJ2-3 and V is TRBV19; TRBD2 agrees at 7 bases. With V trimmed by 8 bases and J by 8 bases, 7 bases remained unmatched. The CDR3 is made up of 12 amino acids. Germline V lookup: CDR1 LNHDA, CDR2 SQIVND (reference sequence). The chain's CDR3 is CASGETGGTQYF. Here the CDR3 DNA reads TGTGCCAGTGGAGAGACGGGGGGTACGCAGTATTTT.

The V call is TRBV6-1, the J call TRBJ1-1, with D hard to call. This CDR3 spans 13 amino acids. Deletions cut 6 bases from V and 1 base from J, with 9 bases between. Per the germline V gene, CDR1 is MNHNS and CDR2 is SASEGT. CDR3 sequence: CASRRSTNTEAFF. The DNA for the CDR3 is TGTGCCAGCAGACGATCCACGAACACTGAAGCTTTCTTT.

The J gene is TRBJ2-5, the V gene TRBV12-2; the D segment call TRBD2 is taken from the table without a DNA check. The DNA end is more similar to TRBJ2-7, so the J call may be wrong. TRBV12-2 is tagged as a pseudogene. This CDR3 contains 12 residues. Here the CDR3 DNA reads TGTGCAAGTCGCTCGAGCTCCTACGAGCAGTACTTC. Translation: CASRSSSYEQYF.

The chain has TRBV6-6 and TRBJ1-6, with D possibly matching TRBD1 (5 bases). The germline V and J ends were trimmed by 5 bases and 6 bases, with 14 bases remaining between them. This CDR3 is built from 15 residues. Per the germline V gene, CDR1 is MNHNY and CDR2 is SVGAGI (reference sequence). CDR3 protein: CASSRSGGRNSPLHF. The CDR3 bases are TGTGCCAGCAGTCGTTCGGGGGGTCGTAATTCACCCCTCCACTTT.

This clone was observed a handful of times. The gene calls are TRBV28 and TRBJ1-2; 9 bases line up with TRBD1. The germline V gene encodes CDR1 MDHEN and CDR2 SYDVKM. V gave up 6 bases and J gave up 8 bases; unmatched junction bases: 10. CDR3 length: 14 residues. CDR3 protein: CASSITWTGEGYTF. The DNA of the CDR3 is TGTGCCAGCAGCATTACATGGACAGGGGAAGGCTACACCTTC.

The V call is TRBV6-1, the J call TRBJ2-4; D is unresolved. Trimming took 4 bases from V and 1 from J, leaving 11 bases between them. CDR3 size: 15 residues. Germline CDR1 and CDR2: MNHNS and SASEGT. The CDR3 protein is CASSAVEVAKNIQYF. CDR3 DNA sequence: TGTGCCAGCAGTGCGGTGGAAGTGGCCAAAAACATTCAGTACTTC.

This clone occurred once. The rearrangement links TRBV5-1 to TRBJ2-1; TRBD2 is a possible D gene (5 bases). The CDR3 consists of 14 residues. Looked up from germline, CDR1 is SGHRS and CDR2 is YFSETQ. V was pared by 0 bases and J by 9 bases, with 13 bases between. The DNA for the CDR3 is TGCGCCAGCAGCTTGGGAGGGTCTAGAGTTGAGCAGTTCTTC. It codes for CASSLGGSRVEQFF.

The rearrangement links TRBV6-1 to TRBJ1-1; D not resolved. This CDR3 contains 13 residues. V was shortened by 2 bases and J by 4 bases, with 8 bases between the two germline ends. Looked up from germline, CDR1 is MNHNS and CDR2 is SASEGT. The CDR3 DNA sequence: TGTGCCAGCAGTGAACAACGTGCCACTGAAGCTTTCTTT. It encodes CASSEQRATEAFF.

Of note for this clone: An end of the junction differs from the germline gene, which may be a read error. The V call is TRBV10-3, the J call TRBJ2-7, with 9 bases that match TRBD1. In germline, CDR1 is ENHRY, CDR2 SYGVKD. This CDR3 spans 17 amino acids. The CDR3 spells CASSAPGQGKRTYEQYF. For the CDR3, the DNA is TGTGCCAGCAGTGCCCCGGGACAGGGTAAAAGAACCTACGAGCAGTACTTC.

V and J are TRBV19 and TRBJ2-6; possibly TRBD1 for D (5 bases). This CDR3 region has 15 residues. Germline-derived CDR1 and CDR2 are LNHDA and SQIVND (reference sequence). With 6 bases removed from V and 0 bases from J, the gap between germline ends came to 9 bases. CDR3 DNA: TGTGCCAGTAGCCCCAGGGTCTCTGGGGCCAACGTCCTGACTTTC. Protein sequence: CASSPRVSGANVLTF.

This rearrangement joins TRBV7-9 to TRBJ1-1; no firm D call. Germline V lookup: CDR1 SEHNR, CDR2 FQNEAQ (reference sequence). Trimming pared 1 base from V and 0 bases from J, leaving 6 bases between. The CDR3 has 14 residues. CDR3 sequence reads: CASSLGGMNTEAFF. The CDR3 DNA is TGTGCCAGCAGCTTAGGAGGGATGAACACTGAAGCTTTCTTT.

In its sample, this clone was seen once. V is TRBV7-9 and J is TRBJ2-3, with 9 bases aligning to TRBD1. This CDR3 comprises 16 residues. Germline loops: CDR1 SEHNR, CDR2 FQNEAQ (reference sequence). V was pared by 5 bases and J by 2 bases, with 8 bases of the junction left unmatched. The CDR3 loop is CASSHRDRDFTDTQYF. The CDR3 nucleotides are TGTGCCAGCAGCCACCGGGACAGGGATTTCACAGATACGCAGTATTTT.

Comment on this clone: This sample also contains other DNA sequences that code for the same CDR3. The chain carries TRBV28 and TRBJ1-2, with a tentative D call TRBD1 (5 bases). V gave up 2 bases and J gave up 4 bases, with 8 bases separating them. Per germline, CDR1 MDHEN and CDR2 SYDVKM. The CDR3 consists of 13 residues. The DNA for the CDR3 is TGTGCCAGCAGTTTAGGGCAGGGCTATGGCTACACCTTC. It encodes CASSLGQGYGYTF.

CDR3 nucleotides: TGCGCCAGCAGCCCAACTGGACGGACTAACACCGGGGAGCTGTTTTTT. It translates to CASSPTGRTNTGELFF. This chain links TRBV5-1 with TRBJ2-2, with a weak D call TRBD2 (5 bases). The V end was cut by 4 bases, the J end by 2 bases, with 15 bases between. The CDR3 consists of 16 residues. The germline V gene encodes CDR1 SGHRS and CDR2 YFSETQ.

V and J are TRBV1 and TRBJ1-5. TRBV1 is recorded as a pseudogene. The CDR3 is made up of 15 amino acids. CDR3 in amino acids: CTSSQNRFLRQPQHF. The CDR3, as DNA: TGCACCAGCAGCCAAAACCGCTTTTTGCGACAGCCCCAGCATTTT.

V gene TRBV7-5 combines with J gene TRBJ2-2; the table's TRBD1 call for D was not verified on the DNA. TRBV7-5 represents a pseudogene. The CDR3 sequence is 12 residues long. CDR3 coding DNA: TGTGCCAGAAGCAACAGCCCCGGGGAGCTGTTTTTT. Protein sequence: CARSNSPGELFF.